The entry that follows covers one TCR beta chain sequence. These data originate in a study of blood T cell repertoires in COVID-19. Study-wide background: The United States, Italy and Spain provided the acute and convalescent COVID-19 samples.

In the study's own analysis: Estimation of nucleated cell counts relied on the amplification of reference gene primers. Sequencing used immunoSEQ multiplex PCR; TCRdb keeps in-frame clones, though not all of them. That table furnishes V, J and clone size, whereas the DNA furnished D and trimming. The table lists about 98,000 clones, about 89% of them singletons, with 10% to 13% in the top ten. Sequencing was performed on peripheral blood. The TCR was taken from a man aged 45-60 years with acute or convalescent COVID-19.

CDR3 in amino acids: CASSFSGRIGETQYF. The CDR3 DNA reads as TGCGCCAGCAGCTTCAGCGGGAGAATCGGAGAGACCCAGTACTTC. The V call is TRBV5-1, the J call TRBJ2-5; 8 positions match TRBD2. CDR3 size: 15 residues. Germline CDR1 is SGHRS and CDR2 is YFSETQ. Losses at the gene ends were 2 bases for V and 4 bases for J; bases not matched to a gene: 7. The full variable domain, completed using reference TRBV5-1 and TRBJ2-5, is KAGVTQTPRYLIKTRGQQVTLSCSPISGHRSVSWYQQTPGQGLQFLFEYFSETQRNKGNFPGRFSGRQFSNSRSEMNVSTLELGDSALYLCASSFSGRIGETQYFGPGTRLLVL.